The clone carrying this T cell receptor beta chain has just a few counts. Trimming pared 2 bases from V and 8 bases from J, leaving 10 bases between. CDR3 size: 12 residues. Looked up from germline, CDR1 is SGHDT and CDR2 is YYEEEE. TCRdb used MiXCR to reprocess the RT-PCR reads, holding one entry per CDR3 protein. The sample holds approximately 220,000 distinct CDR3 sequences, 38% seen once. This sample was included in a study of patients and donors after allogeneic stem cell transplantation. Sequencing was carried out using blood, either unsorted or a sorted T cell fraction (not recorded which). The rearrangement links TRBV5-6 to TRBJ1-2; no firm D call. This sequence originates from a human donor who was either an allogeneic HSCT recipient or a stem cell or donor lymphocyte infusion donor (not recorded which). It is not recorded whose cells these are; they may come from a transplant donor. The chain's CDR3 is CASSFRPDGYTF. The CDR3 DNA reads TGTGCCAGCAGCTTTCGGCCCGACGGCTACACCTTC.